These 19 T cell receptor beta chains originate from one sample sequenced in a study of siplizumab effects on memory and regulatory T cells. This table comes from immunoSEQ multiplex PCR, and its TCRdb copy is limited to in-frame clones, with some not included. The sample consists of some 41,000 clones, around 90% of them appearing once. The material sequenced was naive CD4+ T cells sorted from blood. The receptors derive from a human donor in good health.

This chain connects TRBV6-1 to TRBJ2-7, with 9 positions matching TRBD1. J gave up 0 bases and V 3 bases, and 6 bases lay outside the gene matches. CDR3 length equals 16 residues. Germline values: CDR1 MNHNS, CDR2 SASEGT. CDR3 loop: CASSEGTGKASYEQYF. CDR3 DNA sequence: TGTGCCAGCAGTGAGGGGACAGGGAAGGCCTCCTACGAGCAGTACTTC.

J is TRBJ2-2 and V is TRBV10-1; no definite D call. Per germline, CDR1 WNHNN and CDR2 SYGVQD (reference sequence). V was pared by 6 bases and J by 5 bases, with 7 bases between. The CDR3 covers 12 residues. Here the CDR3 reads CASSGGTGELFF. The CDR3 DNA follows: TGCGCCAGCAGCGGTGGAACCGGGGAGCTGTTTTTT.

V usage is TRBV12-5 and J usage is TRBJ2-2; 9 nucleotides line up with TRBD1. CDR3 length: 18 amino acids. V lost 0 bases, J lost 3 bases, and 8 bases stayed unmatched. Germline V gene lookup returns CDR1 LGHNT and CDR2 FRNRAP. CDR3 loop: CASGLVSGTGWYTGELFF. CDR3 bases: TGTGCTAGTGGTTTGGTCTCCGGGACAGGGTGGTACACCGGGGAGCTGTTTTTT.

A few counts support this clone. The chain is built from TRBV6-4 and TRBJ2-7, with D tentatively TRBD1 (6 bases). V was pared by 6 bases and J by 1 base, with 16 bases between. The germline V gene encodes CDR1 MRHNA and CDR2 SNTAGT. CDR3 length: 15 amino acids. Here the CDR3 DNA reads TGTGCCAGCAGCGTTGCCAGGGGAAGTTCCTACGAGCAGTACTTC. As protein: CASSVARGSSYEQYF.

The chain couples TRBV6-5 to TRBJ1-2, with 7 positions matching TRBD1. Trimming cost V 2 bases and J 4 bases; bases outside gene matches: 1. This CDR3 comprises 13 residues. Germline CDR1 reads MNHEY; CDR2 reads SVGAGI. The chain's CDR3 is CASSYEGAYGYTF. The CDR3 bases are TGTGCCAGCAGTTACGAGGGGGCCTATGGCTACACCTTC.

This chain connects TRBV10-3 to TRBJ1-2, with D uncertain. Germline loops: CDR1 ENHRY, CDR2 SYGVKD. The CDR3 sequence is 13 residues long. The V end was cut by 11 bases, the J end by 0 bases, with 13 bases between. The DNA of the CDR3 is TGTGCCGTTAGGACCGGTGCTAACTATGGCTACACCTTC. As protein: CAVRTGANYGYTF.

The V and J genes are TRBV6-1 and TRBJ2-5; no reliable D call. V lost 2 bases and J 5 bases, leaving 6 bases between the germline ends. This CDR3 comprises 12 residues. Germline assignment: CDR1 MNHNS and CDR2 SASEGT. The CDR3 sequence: CASSELGETQYF. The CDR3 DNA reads TGTGCCAGCAGTGAACTGGGGGAGACCCAGTACTTC.

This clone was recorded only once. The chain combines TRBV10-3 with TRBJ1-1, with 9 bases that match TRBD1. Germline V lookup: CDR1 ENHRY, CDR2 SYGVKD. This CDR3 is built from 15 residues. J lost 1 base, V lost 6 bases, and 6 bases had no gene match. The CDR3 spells CAIRKGQGQNTEAFF. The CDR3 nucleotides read TGTGCCATCAGGAAAGGACAGGGGCAGAACACTGAAGCTTTCTTT.

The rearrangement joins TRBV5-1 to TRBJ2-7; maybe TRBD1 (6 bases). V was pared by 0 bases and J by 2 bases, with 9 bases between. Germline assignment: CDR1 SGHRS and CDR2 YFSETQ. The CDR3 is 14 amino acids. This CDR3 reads CASSLDRAAYEQYF. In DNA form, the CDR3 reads TGCGCCAGCAGCTTGGACAGGGCGGCCTACGAGCAGTACTTC.

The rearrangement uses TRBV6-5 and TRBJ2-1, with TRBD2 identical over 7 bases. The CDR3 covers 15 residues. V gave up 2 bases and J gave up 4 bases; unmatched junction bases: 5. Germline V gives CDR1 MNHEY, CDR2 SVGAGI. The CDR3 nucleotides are TGTGCCAGCAGTTACGGCGGGGGAGTGTACAATGAGCAGTTCTTC. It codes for CASSYGGGVYNEQFF.

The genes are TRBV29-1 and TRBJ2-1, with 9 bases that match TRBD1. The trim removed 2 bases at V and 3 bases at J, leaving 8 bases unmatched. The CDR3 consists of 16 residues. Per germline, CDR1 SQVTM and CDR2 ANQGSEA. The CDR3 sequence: CSVERQDRGRYNEQFF. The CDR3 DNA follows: TGCAGCGTTGAACGACAGGACAGGGGTCGCTACAATGAGCAGTTCTTC.

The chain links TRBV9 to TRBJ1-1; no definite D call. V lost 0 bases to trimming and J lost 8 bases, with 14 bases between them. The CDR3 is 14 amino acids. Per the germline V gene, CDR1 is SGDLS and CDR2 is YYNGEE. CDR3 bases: TGTGCCAGCAGCGTAGCTTTTGGCAGGCAAGAAGCTTTCTTT. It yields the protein CASSVAFGRQEAFF.

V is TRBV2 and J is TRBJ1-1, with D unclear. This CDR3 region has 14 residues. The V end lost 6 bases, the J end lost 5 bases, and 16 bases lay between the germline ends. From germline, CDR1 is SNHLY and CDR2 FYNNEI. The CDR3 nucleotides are TGTGCCAGCAGCGCCGGCAGCAGAAGGACTGAAGCTTTCTTT. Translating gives CASSAGSRRTEAFF. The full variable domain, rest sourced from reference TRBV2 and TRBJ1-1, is EPEVTQTPSHQVTQMGQEVILRCVPISNHLYFYWYRQILGQKVEFLVSFYNNEISEKSEIFDDQFSVERPDGSNFTLKIRSTKLEDSAMYFCASSAGSRRTEAFFGQGTRLTVV.

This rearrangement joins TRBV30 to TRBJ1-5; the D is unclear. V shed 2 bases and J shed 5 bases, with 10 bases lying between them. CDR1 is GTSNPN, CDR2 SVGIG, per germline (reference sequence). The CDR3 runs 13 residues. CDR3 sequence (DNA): TGTGCCTGGAGTAAGGGTAGGGATCAGCCCCAGCATTTT. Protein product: CAWSKGRDQPQHF.

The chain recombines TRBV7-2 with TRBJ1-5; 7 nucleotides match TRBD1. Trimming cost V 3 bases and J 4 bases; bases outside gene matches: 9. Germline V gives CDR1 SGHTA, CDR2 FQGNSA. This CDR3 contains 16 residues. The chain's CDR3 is CASSFQGGRENQPQHF. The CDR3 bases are TGTGCCAGCAGCTTTCAAGGGGGCAGAGAAAATCAGCCCCAGCATTTT.

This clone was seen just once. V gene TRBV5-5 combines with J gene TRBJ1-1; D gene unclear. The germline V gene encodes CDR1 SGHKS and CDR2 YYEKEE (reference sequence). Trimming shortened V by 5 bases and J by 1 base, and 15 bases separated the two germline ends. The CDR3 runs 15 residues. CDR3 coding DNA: TGTGCCAGCAGGGCCTACGGGGTTAAGAACACTGAAGCTTTCTTT. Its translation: CASRAYGVKNTEAFF.

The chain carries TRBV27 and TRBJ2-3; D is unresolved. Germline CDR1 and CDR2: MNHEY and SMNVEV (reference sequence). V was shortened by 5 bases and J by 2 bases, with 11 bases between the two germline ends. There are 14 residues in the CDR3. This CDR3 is CASSTAANTDTQYF. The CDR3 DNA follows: TGTGCCAGCAGTACGGCAGCAAACACAGATACGCAGTATTTT.

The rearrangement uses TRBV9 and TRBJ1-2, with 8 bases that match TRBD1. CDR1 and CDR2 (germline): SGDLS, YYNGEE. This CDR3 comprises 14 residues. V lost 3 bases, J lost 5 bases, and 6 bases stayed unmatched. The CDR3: CASSASDRGYGYTF. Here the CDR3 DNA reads TGTGCCAGCAGCGCCTCCGACAGGGGTTATGGCTACACCTTC.

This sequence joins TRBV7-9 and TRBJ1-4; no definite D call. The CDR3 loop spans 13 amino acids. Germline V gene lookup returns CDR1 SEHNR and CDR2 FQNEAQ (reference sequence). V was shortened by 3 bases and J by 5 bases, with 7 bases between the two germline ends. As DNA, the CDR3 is TGTGCCAGCAGCTTCACCCCAAATGAAAAACTGTTTTTT. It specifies CASSFTPNEKLFF.